This note documents a single TCR beta chain sequence. Its matching antigen is unknown. The data were obtained in a study of OX40 agonist ivuxolimab in advanced cancers. Points from the study as a whole: Expanded peripheral T cells had an undetermined antigen specificity. The study observed clonal expansion of CD4+ and CD8+ blood T cells by week 6 at 0.1 to 3.0 mg/kg. Certain nonresponders additionally had low normalized T-cell clonal expansion. In general, CD8+ T cells held more expanded clones than CD4+ did, on average.

The CDR3 sequence is 10 residues long. Deletions cut 5 bases from V and 4 bases from J, with 3 bases between. Sequenced by immunoSEQ multiplex PCR; TCRdb stores in-frame clones only, minus some. The table lists about 35,000 clones, about 74% of them singletons, with 15% to 25% in the top ten. Sequences were derived from CD4+ or CD8+ T cells sorted from blood, sampled in a trial of the OX40 agonist ivuxolimab. The TCR originated in an adult with an advanced solid tumor such as melanoma, head and neck, liver or kidney cancer. This chain connects TRBV23-1 to TRBJ2-7; D gene unclear. TRBV23-1 is noted as an ORF with a role that remains uncertain. CDR3 in amino acids: CASSLYEQYV. The CDR3 region has the DNA TGCGCCAGCAGTTTATACGAGCAGTACGTC.